This T cell receptor beta chain is drawn from a study of T-cell memory formation after mild COVID-19. Study information: The two donors had largely donor-specific TCR clusters.

Each CDR3 protein is one row after TCRdb ran MiXCR on the 5' RACE reads. The repertoire holds just under 150,000 distinct CDR3 sequences, with 19% as singletons. The germline V gene has CDR1 DFQATT and CDR2 SNEGSKA (reference sequence). The CDR3 totals 11 residues. General study findings and limits: Several responding clones turned up in pre-infection memory, indicating that cross-reactive memory may have taken part. Later expanders leaned toward CD4+, whereas clones contracting from day 15 to 85 were balanced CD4/CD8.

This clonotype occurred many times. Its antigen is still unknown. The chain uses TRBV20-1 and TRBJ1-1; 9 bases agree with TRBD1. This sequence originates from an adult woman who had mild COVID-19 (a few samples of this study predate the infection). Cell type and time point are not known. The sample was PBMCs or a T cell subset sorted from them (not recorded which). The CDR3 spells CRVTGGTEAFF. The CDR3 coding sequence is TGCAGGGTGACAGGGGGCACTGAAGCTTTCTTT.